This TCR beta chain was captured in a study of cytomegalovirus exposure and HLA in healthy donors (dated by TCRdb to 2017 to 2019). General notes on the study: A later analysis indicated that the 130 or so validation repertoires were generated on the platform also employed for the roughly 650 repertoires of the first cohort. The study aimed to test whether cataloging public T cell receptors could reveal signatures of past pathogen exposure. Besides the first cohort of 500 to 700 subjects, a separate validation cohort made up of 90 to 150 different subjects was used. The study combined high-throughput TCR immunosequencing, statistical association of individual TCRs with disease status, and machine learning to predict cytomegalovirus infection status. Study-wide conclusions, independent of this receptor: All 120 or so repertoires were used to score co-occurrence in the validation cohort in a later analysis, because that analysis had no HLA typing for the cohort. Most TCR sequences were seen in very few donors, while some public TCRs were found in many individuals. A few of the identified cytomegalovirus-associated TCR beta chains were confirmed in vitro to be specific for cytomegalovirus antigens. Of the cluster scores, approximately 94% were above 0 in a later analysis, which found that TCRs clustered in the first cohort also tended to co-occur in the 120 validation repertoires. Cytomegalovirus status was reported to be diagnosed by the classifier with high specificity and sensitivity in both the original and validation cohorts. A total of about 180 TCR beta chains were listed by the study as associated with cytomegalovirus. The authors suggested that the approach could potentially be generalized to other disease states and immunological phenotypes.

In the case of this clone: There is no known antigen for this receptor. Qualities for individual bases were not recorded, and no much larger clone is one base off.

Separate from the roughly 700-subject first cohort, the validation cohort of 120 subjects was the group to which the donors belonged. Receptor libraries were prepared by the immunoSEQ multiplex PCR assay. On the study's bioinformatics: A statistical classification framework was built for diagnosing cytomegalovirus status from the catalog of TCR beta chain sequences. This is the immuneACCESS table as TCRdb keeps it, with only in-frame sequences that have V and J called. A part of the clones is gone; compared with another copy, unresolved V genes explain less than half, and the rest is unexplained. The D gene and trimming were derived from the DNA, and the V and J assignments and clone size from that table. Here the sample has 330,000 or so clones; 86% occur a single time. Of the sample, under 0.85% falls within the top ten clones. Inclusive of the bounding cysteine and phenylalanine, the CDR3 is 12 residues long. The CDR3 DNA has 36 bases and is translated from base 1. V is reduced by 4 bases and J by 3 bases, leaving a spacing of 6 bases between them. CDR1 and CDR2 were assigned from the germline V gene as WSHSY and SAAADI.

The sample taken for sequencing was PBMCs. This TCR was sampled from a woman aged 18-29 years in good health and CMV-seronegative. The chain couples TRBV10-2 to TRBJ1-2; the D gene remains uncertain. At the DNA level, the sequence is TGCGCCAGCAGTGGGCAGGACTATGGCTACACCTTC. It codes for CASSGQDYGYTF.